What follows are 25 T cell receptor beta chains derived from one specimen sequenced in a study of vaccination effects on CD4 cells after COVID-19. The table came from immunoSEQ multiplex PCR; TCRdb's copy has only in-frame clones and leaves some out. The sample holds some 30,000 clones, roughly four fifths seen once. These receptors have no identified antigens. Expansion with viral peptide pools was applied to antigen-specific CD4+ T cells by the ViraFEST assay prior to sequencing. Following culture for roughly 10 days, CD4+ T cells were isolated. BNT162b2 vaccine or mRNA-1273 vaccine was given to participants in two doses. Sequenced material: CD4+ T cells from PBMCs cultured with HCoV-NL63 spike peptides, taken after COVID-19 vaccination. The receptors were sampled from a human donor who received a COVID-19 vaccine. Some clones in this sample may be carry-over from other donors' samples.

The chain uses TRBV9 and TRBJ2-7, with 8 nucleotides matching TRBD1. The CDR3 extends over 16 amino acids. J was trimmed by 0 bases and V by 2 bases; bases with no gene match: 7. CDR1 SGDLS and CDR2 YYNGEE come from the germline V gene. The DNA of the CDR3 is TGTGCCAGCAGCGTTCAGGGGGCGGTGAGCTCCTACGAGCAGTACGTC. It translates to CASSVQGAVSSYEQYV.

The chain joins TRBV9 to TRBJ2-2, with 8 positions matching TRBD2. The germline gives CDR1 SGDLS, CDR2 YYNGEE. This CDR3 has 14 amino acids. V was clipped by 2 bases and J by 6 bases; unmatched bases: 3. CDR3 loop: CASSVGLAPGELFF. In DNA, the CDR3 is TGTGCCAGCAGCGTTGGACTAGCACCCGGGGAGCTGTTTTTT.

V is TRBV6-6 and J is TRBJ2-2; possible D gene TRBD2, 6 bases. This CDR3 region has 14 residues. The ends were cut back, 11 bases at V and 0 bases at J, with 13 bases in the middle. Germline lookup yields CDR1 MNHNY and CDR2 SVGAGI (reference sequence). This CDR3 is CALGGRTNTGELFF. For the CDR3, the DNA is TGTGCCCTGGGAGGCAGGACGAACACCGGGGAGCTGTTTTTT.

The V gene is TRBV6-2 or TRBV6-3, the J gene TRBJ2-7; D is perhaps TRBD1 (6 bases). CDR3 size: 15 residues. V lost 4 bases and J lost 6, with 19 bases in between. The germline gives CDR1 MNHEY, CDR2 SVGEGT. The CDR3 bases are TGTGCCAGCAGTTCCGCGACAGGTTTTGGTGTCGAGCAGTACGTC. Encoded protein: CASSSATGFGVEQYV.

The CDR3 DNA reads TGTGCCAGCAGCCCAGACAGGGAGTCTGGAAACACCATATATTTT. Amino acid sequence: CASSPDRESGNTIYF. This chain connects TRBV3-1 (or the pseudogene TRBV3-2) to TRBJ1-3; 7 bases fit TRBD1. Losses at the gene ends were 4 bases for V and 1 base for J; bases not matched to a gene: 4. Germline CDR1 and CDR2: LGHDT and YNNKEL (reference sequence). The CDR3 contains 15 residues.

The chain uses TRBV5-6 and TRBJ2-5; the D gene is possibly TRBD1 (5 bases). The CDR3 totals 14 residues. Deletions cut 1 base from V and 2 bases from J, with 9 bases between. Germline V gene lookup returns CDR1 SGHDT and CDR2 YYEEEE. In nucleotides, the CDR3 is TGTGCCAGCAGCTTGCAGGGAAGGCAAGAGACCCAGTACTTC. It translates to CASSLQGRQETQYF.

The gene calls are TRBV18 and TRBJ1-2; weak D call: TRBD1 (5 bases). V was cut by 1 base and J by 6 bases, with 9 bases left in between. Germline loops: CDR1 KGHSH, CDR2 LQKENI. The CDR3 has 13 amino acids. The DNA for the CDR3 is TGTGCCAGCTCACCACTGCAGGGAGATGGCTACACCTTC. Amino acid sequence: CASSPLQGDGYTF.

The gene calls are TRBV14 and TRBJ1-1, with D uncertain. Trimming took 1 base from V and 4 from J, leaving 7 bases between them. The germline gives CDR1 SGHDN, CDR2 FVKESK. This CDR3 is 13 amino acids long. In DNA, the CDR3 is TGTGCCAGCAGCCAAGGGGTGGTCACTGAAGCTTTCTTT. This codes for CASSQGVVTEAFF. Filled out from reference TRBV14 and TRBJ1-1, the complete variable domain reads EAGVTQFPSHSVIEKGQTVTLRCDPISGHDNLYWYRRVMGKEIKFLLHFVKESKQDESGMPNNRFLAERTGGTYSTLKVQPAELEDSGVYFCASSQGVVTEAFFGQGTRLTVV.

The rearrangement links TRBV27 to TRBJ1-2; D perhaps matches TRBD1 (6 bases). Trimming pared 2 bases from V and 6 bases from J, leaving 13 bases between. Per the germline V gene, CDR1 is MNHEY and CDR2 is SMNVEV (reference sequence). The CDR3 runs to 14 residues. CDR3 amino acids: CASSLRGAQDGYTF. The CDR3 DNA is TGTGCCAGCAGTTTAAGGGGGGCGCAGGATGGCTACACCTTC.

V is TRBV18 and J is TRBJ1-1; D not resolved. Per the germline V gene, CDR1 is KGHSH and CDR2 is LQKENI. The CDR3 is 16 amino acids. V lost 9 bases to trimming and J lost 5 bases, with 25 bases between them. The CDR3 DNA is TGTGCCAGTTACGACTCGAGAAAAAATGTGGGGACTGAAGCTTTCTTT. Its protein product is CASYDSRKNVGTEAFF.

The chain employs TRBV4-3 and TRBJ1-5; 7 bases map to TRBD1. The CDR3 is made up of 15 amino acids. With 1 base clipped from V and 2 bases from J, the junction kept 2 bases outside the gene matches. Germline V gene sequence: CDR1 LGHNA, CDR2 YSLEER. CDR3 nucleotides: TGCGCCAGCAGCCAAGCCGGGACAGGCAATCAGCCCCAGCATTTT. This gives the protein CASSQAGTGNQPQHF.

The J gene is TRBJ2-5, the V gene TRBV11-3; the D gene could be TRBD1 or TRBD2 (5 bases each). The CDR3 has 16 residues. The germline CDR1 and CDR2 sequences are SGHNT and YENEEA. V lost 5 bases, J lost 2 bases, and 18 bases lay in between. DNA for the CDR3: TGTGCCAGCAGCCGCCCGGGAAGGGGCAATCAAGAGACCCAGTACTTC. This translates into CASSRPGRGNQETQYF.

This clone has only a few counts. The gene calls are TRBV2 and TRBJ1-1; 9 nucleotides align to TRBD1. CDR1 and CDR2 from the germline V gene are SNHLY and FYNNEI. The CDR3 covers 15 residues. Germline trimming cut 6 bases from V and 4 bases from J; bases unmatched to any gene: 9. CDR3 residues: CASRGTGWSRTEAFF. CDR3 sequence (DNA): TGTGCCAGCAGGGGGACAGGGTGGAGTCGCACTGAAGCTTTCTTT.

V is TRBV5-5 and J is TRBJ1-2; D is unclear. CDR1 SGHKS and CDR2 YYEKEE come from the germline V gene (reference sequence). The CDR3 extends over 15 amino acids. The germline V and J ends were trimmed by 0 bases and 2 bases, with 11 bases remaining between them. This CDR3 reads CASSLDSNLNYGYTF. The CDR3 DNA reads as TGTGCCAGCAGCTTGGACAGCAACTTAAACTATGGCTACACCTTC.

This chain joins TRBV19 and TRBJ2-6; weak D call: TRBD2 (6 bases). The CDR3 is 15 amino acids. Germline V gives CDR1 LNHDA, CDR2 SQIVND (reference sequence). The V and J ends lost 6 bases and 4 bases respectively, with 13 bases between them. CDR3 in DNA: TGTGCCAGTAGCACGGAGGGTTACGGGGCCAACGTCCTGACTTTC. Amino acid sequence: CASSTEGYGANVLTF.

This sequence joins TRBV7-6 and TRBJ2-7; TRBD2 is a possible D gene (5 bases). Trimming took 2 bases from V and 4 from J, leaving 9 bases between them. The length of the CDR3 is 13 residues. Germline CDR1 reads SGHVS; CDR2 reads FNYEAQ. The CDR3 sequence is CASSLFRGYEQYV. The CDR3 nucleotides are TGTGCCAGCAGCTTATTTCGGGGTTACGAGCAGTACGTC.

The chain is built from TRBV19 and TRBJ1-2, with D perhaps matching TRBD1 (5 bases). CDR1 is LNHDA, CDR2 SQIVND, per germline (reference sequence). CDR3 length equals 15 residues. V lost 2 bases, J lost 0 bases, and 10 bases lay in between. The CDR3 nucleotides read TGTGCCAGTAGTATACTCGGGGCTGCTAACTATGGCTACACCTTC. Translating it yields CASSILGAANYGYTF.

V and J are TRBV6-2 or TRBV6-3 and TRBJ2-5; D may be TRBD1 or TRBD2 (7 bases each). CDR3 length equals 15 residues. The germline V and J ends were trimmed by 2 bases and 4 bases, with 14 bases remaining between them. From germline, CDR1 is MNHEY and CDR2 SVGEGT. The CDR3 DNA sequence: TGTGCCAGCAGTTACAGACAGGGAGGGGTAGAGACCCAGTACTTC. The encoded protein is CASSYRQGGVETQYF.

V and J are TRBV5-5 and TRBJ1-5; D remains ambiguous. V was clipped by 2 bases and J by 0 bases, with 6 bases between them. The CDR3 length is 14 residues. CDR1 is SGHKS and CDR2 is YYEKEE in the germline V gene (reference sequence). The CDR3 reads CASSFHSSNQPQHF. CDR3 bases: TGTGCCAGCAGCTTTCACAGTAGCAATCAGCCCCAGCATTTT.

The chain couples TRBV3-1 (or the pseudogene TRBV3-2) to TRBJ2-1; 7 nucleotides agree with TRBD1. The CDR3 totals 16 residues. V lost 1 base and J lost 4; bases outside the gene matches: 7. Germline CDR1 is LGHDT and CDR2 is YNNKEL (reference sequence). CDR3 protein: CASSQGWDSNYNEQFF. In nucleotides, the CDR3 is TGTGCCAGCAGCCAAGGTTGGGACAGCAATTACAATGAGCAGTTCTTC.

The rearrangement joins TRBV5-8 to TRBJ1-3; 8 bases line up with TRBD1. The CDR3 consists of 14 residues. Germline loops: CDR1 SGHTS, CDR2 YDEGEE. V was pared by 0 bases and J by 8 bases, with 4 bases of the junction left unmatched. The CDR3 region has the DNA TGTGCCAGCAGCTTGGGGGACAGGTCATACACCATATATTTT. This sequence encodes CASSLGDRSYTIYF.

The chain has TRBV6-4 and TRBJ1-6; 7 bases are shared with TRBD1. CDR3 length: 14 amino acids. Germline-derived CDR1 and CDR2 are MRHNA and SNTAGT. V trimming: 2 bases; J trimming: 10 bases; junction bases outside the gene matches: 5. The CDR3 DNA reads TGTGCCAGCAGTGACCAGCCAGGGGGATCACCCCTCCACTTT. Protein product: CASSDQPGGSPLHF.

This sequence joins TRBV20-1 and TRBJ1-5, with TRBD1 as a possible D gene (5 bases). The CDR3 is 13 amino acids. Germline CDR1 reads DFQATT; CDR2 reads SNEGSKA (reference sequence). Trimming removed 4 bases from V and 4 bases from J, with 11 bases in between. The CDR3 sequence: CSAIDSINQPQHF. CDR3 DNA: TGCAGTGCTATTGACAGTATAAATCAGCCCCAGCATTTT.

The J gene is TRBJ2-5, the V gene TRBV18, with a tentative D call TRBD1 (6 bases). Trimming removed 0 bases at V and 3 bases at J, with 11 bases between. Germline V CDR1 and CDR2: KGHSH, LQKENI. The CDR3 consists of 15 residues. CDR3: CASSPPHRAEETQYF. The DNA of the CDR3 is TGTGCCAGCTCACCACCGCACAGGGCCGAAGAGACCCAGTACTTC.

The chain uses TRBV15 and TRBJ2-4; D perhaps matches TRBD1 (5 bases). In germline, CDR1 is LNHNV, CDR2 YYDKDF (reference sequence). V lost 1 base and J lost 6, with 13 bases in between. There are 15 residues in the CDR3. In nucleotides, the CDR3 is TGTGCCACCAGCAGAGGGCAGGGCTTGCTAAACATTCAGTACTTC. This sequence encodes CATSRGQGLLNIQYF.